Listed below are T cell receptor beta chains from one sample, sequenced in a study of T cell repertoires in cytomegalovirus infection. MiXCR was run by TCRdb on the reads, yielding one entry per CDR3 protein. The sample lists roughly 860,000 distinct CDR3 sequences, 32% occurring once. No antigens are known for them. Sequenced here: cultured CD8+ T cells from PBMCs, sampled from culture after CMV antigen stimulation. These receptors were taken from a human donor in good health (CMV status not recorded). Some clones in this sample may be carry-over from other donors' samples. Both conserved end residues are part of each CDR3. Fields, in order: V gene, CDR3 protein.

V gene: TRBV25-1; CDR3 protein: CASSDRQGETQYF
V gene: TRBV12-3/TRBV12-4; CDR3 protein: CASSWRDRGLLSTDTQYF
V gene: TRBV3-1; CDR3 protein: CASSPLPGTSSPYEQYF
V gene: TRBV5-5; CDR3 protein: CASSPGGTTNEKLFF
V gene: TRBV20-1; CDR3 protein: CSANPRQVSSYEQYF
V gene: TRBV5-5; CDR3 protein: CASSSPGQGVDTIYF
V gene: TRBV12-3/TRBV12-4; CDR3 protein: CASSPGGEGATTEAFF
V gene: TRBV11-2; CDR3 protein: CASSLDTTLEGLVSDTQYF
V gene: TRBV19; CDR3 protein: CASSIGQEWQPLHF
V gene: TRBV20-1; CDR3 protein: CSAGWANEKLFF
V gene: TRBV27; CDR3 protein: CASTKGPGGGNEQYF
V gene: TRBV6-2/TRBV6-3; CDR3 protein: CASSYKTMGHLNNEQFF
V gene: TRBV2; CDR3 protein: CASSERQAPGPQHF
V gene: TRBV7-6; CDR3 protein: CASSLRASGGGEQFF
V gene: TRBV27; CDR3 protein: CASSPSAGEYQETQYF
V gene: TRBV5-6; CDR3 protein: CASSFEGFGMNTEAFF
V gene: TRBV4-1; CDR3 protein: CASSQWGERDYQETQYF
V gene: TRBV7-9; CDR3 protein: CASSLVNGVEQFF